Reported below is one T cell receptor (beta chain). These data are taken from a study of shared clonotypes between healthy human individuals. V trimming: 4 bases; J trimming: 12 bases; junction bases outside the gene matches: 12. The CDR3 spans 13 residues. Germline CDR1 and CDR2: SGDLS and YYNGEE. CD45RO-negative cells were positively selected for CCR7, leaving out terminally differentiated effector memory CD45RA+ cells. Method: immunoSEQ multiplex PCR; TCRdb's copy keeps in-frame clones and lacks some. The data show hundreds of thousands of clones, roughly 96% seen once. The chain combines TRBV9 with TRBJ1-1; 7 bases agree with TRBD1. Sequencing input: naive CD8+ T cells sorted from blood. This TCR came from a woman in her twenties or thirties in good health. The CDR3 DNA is TGTGCCAGCAGCTCCGGGACAGCCCGAGCATCTTTCTTT. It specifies CASSSGTARASFF.